The 14 T cell receptor beta chains below all came from one sample that was sequenced in a study of T cell responses to AZD1222 COVID-19 vaccine. TCRdb's table, derived via immunoSEQ multiplex PCR, lists solely in-frame clones and lacks some. The data show 160,000 or so clones, 88% seen once. Here the sequenced sample was peripheral blood, taken on day 0 of AZD1222 vaccination. These receptors came from an adult in good health.

The chain is built from TRBV2 and TRBJ2-5; unclear D gene. Trimming cost V 7 bases and J 4 bases, with 16 bases left between them. Germline-derived CDR1 and CDR2 are SNHLY and FYNNEI. The CDR3 contains 14 residues. The CDR3 bases are TGTGCCAGCACACGCCTAAAGGGCGGAGAGACCCAGTACTTC. This translates into CASTRLKGGETQYF.

The chain is built from TRBV6-4 and TRBJ1-1, with D possibly TRBD1 on 5 matching bases. Germline values: CDR1 MRHNA, CDR2 SNTAGT. V lost 3 bases, J lost 0 bases, and 5 bases lay in between. CDR3 length: 13 residues. CDR3 coding DNA: TGTGCCAGCAGTGAACAGGTGAACACTGAAGCTTTCTTT. This codes for CASSEQVNTEAFF.

The genes are TRBV7-3 and TRBJ1-1; 7 bases map to TRBD1. With 1 base clipped from V and 6 bases from J, the junction kept 2 bases outside the gene matches. The CDR3 has 13 residues. Germline values: CDR1 SGHTA, CDR2 FQGTGA. CDR3 in amino acids: CASSLKGAAEAFF. CDR3 nucleotides: TGTGCCAGCAGCTTAAAGGGGGCAGCTGAAGCTTTCTTT.

This clone has only one observation. This chain links TRBV28 with TRBJ1-1; possibly TRBD1 for D (5 bases). The germline V gene has CDR1 MDHEN and CDR2 SYDVKM. V lost 5 bases to trimming and J lost 10 bases, with 11 bases between them. CDR3 length: 11 residues. The CDR3 region has the DNA TGTGCCAGCAGTCCGGACACTCGAGCTTTCTTT. It codes for CASSPDTRAFF.

The V call is TRBV19, the J call TRBJ1-1, with D possibly matching TRBD1 (5 bases). V lost 5 bases and J lost 0, with 13 bases in between. The CDR3 contains 15 residues. From germline, CDR1 is LNHDA and CDR2 SQIVND (reference sequence). CDR3 sequence: CASSPTGTVNTEAFF. The CDR3 DNA is TGTGCCAGTAGTCCAACCGGGACGGTGAACACTGAAGCTTTCTTT.

This clone was recorded once. The V gene is TRBV27, the J gene TRBJ1-2; no clear D. With 0 bases removed from V and 8 bases from J, the gap between germline ends came to 16 bases. This CDR3 spans 15 amino acids. Germline CDR1 is MNHEY and CDR2 is SMNVEV (reference sequence). The CDR3 loop reads CASSLSQLSASGYTF. CDR3 nucleotide sequence: TGTGCCAGCAGTTTATCCCAACTTTCTGCGTCCGGCTACACCTTC.

The chain couples TRBV9 to TRBJ2-3, with D unclear. The V end lost 0 bases, the J end lost 2 bases, and 10 bases lay between the germline ends. Looked up from germline, CDR1 is SGDLS and CDR2 is YYNGEE. CDR3 length: 15 amino acids. The CDR3 DNA reads as TGTGCCAGCAGCGTAGGCGTAGTTGTCACAGATACGCAGTATTTT. Translated, it gives CASSVGVVVTDTQYF.

The chain has TRBV4-2 and TRBJ2-2; D remains unclear. This CDR3 is 16 amino acids long. Trimming removed 1 base at V and 0 bases at J, with 9 bases between. In germline, CDR1 is LGHNA, CDR2 YNFKEQ. Here the CDR3 reads CASSQGLGTNTGELFF. The CDR3 DNA reads TGTGCCAGCAGCCAAGGGCTAGGCACGAACACCGGGGAGCTGTTTTTT.

The chain couples TRBV28 to TRBJ1-2; tentative D call: TRBD1 (6 bases). Germline-derived CDR1 and CDR2 are MDHEN and SYDVKM. The CDR3 loop spans 12 amino acids. The CDR3 reads CVVTRGPLGYTF. Written as DNA, the CDR3 is TGTGTTGTAACTCGGGGGCCTCTTGGCTACACCTTC.

V usage is TRBV7-2 and J usage is TRBJ2-7, with 7 bases identical to TRBD1. CDR3 length equals 15 residues. V was clipped by 2 bases and J by 0 bases; unmatched bases: 4. The germline V gene encodes CDR1 SGHTA and CDR2 FQGNSA. The CDR3 here is CASSLNPGGSYEQYF. The CDR3 DNA reads as TGTGCCAGCAGCTTAAACCCAGGGGGCTCCTACGAGCAGTACTTC.

This clone has a handful of counts. This chain joins TRBV5-6 and TRBJ1-6; possibly TRBD1 for D (5 bases). V was cut by 7 bases and J by 7 bases, with 9 bases left in between. The V gene's germline CDR1 is SGHDT and CDR2 YYEEEE. This CDR3 region has 12 residues. CDR3 DNA: TGTGCCAGCCAAGAGGGGAATTCACCCCTCCACTTT. It is translated as CASQEGNSPLHF. Full variable domain (rest looked up from reference TRBV5-6 and TRBJ1-6): DAGVTQSPTHLIKTRGQQVTLRCSPKSGHDTVSWYQQALGQGPQFIFQYYEEEERQRGNFPDRFSGHQFPNYSSELNVNALLLGDSALYLCASQEGNSPLHFGNGTRLTVT.

The rearrangement links TRBV28 to TRBJ2-2; 7 bases fit TRBD2. The CDR3 has 14 amino acids. Germline CDR1 reads MDHEN; CDR2 reads SYDVKM. V lost 0 bases to trimming and J lost 5 bases; unmatched junction nucleotides: 0. The CDR3 region has the DNA TGTGCCAGCAGTTTATGGGGAGGGACCGGGGAGCTGTTTTTT. Translated: CASSLWGGTGELFF.

The CDR3 loop is CASSEQLLDRGQNIQYF. CDR3 nucleotides: TGTGCCAGCAGTGAACAGCTTTTGGACAGGGGTCAAAACATTCAGTACTTC. This rearrangement joins TRBV6-1 to TRBJ2-4; the match to TRBD1 covers 9 bases. This CDR3 spans 17 amino acids. Trimming removed 2 bases from V and 5 bases from J; junction bases left unmatched: 10. The V gene's germline CDR1 is MNHNS and CDR2 SASEGT.

The chain joins TRBV10-3 to TRBJ1-1; no clear D. Germline V gene data show CDR1 as ENHRY and CDR2 as SYGVKD. There are 13 residues in the CDR3. Deletions cut 7 bases from V and 2 bases from J, with 11 bases between. The CDR3 spells CAITTTANTEAFF. The CDR3 bases are TGTGCCATCACAACTACAGCAAACACTGAAGCTTTCTTT.